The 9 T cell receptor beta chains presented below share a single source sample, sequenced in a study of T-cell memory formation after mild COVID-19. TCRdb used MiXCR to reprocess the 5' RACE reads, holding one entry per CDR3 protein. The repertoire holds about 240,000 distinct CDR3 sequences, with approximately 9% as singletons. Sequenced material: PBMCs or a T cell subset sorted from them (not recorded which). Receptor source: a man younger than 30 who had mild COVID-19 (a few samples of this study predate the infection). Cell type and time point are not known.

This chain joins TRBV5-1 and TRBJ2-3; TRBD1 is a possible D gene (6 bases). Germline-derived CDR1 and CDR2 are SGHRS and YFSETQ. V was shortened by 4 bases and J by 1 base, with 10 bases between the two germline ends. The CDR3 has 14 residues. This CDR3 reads CASSRTDGTDTQYF. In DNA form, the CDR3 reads TGCGCCAGCAGCCGGACAGACGGCACAGATACGCAGTATTTT.

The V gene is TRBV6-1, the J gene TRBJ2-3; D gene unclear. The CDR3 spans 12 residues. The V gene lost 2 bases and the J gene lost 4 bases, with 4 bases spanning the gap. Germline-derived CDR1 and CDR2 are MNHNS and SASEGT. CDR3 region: CASSERPDTQYF. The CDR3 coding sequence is TGTGCCAGCAGTGAACGCCCAGATACGCAGTATTTT.

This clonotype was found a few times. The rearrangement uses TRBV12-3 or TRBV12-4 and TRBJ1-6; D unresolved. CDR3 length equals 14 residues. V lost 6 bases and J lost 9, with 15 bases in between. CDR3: CASSRTGLGSPLHF. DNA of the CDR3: TGTGCCAGCAGCCGTACGGGGTTGGGTTCACCCCTCCACTTT.

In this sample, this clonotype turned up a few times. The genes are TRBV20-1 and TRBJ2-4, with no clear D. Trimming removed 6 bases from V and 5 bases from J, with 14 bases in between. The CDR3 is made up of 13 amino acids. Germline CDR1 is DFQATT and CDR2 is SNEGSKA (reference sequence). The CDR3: CSAPNTGQNIQYF. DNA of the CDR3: TGCAGTGCCCCTAACACTGGTCAAAACATTCAGTACTTC.

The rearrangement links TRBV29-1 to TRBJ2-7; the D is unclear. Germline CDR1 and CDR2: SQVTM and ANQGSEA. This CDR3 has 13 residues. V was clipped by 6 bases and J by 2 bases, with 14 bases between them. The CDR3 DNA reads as TGCAGCGTCGGGTCCGGGCGCCCCTACGAGCAGTACTTC. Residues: CSVGSGRPYEQYF.

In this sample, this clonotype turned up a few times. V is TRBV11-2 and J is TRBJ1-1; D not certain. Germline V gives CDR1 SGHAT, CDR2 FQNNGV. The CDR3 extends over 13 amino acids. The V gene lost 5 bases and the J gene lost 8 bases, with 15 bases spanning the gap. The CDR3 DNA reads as TGTGCCAGCAGCACTCATGAACCCTTGGAAGCTTTCTTT. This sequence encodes CASSTHEPLEAFF.

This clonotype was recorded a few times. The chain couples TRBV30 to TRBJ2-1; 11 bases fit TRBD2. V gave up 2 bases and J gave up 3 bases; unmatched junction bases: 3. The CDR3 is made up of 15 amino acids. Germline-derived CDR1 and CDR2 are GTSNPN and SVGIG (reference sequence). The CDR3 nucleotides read TGTGCCTGGAGTCCTGGGACTAGCGGCTACAATGAGCAGTTCTTC. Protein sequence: CAWSPGTSGYNEQFF.

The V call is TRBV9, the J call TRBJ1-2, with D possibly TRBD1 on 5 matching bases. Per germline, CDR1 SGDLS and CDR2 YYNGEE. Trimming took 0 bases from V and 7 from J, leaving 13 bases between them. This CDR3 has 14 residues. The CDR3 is CASSVESMGPGYTF. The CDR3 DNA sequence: TGTGCCAGCAGCGTAGAGTCGATGGGGCCTGGCTACACCTTC.

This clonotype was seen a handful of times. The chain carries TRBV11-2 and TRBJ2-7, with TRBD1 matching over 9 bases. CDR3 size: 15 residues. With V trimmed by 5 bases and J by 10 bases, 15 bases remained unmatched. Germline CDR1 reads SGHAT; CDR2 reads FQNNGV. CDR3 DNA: TGTGCCAGCAGCCCAGGGACAGGGAGTTTTAGATTCCAGTACTTC. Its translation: CASSPGTGSFRFQYF.